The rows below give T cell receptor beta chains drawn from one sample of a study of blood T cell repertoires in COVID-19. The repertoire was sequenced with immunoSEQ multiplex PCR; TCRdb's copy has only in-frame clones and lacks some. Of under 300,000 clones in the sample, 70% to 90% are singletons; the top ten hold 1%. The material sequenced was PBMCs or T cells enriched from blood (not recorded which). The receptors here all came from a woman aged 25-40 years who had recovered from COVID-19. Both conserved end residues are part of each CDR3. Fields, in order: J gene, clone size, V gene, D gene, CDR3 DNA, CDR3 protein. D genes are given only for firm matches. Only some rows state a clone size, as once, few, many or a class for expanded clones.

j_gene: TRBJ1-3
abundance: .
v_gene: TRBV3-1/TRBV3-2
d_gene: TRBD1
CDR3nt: TGTGCCAGCAGCCAAGTATGGGGACAGGGCAATTCTGGAAACACCATATATTTT
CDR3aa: CASSQVWGQGNSGNTIYF

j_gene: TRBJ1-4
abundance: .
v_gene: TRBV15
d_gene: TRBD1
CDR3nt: TGTGCCACCCGCCGGGACAGGGGGCATGAAAAACTGTTTTTT
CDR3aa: CATRRDRGHEKLFF

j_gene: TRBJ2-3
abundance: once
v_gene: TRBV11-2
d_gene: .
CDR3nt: TGTGCCAGCAGCTTAGGGGCTCGGCCGATCAATACGCAGTATTTT
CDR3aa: CASSLGARPINTQYF

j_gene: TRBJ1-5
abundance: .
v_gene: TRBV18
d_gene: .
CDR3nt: TGTGCCAGCTCATCTCGTGGGGGGATCGTCAATCAGCCCCAGCATTTT
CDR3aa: CASSSRGGIVNQPQHF

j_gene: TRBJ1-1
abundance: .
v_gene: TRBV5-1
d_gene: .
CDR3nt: TGCGCCAGCACCACCGGGGTGGGTGGGTTCACTGAAGCTTTCTTT
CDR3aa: CASTTGVGGFTEAFF

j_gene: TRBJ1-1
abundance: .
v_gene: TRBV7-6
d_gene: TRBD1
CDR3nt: TGTGCCAGCAGCCAAGGGACAGGGGGGAACACTGAAGCTTTCTTT
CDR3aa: CASSQGTGGNTEAFF

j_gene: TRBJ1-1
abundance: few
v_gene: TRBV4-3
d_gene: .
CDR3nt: TGCGCCAGCAGCCTGGACTTCTCGAACACTGAAGCTTTCTTT
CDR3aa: CASSLDFSNTEAFF

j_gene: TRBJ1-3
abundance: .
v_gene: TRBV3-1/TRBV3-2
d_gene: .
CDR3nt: TGTGCCAGCAGCCTCACCCGGGGATCTGGAAACACCATATATTTT
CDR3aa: CASSLTRGSGNTIYF

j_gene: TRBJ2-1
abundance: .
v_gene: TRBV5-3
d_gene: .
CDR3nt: TGTGCCAGAAGCTCGCCCGGGTGGGAGCAGTTCTTC
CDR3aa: CARSSPGWEQFF

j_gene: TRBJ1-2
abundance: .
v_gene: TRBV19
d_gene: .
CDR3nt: TGTGCCAGTAACTTTTTAGGGGGCTATGGCTACACCTTC
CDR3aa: CASNFLGGYGYTF

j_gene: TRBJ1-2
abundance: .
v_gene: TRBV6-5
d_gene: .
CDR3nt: TGTGCCAGCAGTATACAGGGAGACTATGGCTACACCTTC
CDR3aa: CASSIQGDYGYTF

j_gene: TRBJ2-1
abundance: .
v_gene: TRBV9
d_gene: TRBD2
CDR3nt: TGTGCCAGCAGTCCAAGGACTAGCGGCTACGGGGGAATATTTGAGCAGTTCTTC
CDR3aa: CASSPRTSGYGGIFEQFF

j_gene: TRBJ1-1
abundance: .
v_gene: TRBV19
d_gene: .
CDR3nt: TGTGCCAGTACCGCACAGGGAAGGGGCACTGAAGCTTTCTTT
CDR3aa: CASTAQGRGTEAFF

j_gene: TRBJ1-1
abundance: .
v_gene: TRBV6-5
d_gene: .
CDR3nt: TGTGCCAGCAGTTACTCGCGCGGGAGGACGGACACTGAAGCTTTCTTT
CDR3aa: CASSYSRGRTDTEAFF

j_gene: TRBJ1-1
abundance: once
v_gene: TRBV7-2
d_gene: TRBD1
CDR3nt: TGTGCCAGCAGCTTGACAGGGATAACTGAAGCTTTCTTT
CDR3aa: CASSLTGITEAFF

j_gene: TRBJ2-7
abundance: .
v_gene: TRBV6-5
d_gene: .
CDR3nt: TGTGCCACCAAACAGGGCACCTACGAGCAGTACTTC
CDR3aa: CATKQGTYEQYF

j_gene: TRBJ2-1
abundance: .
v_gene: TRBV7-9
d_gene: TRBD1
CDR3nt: TGTGCCAGCAGCATTGGGACAGGGGGATACAATGAGCAGTTCTTC
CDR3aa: CASSIGTGGYNEQFF

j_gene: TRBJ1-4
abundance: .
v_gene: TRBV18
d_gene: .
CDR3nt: TGTGCCAGCTCACCCCCGAAGGACGGGGGTAATGAAAAACTGTTTTTT
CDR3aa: CASSPPKDGGNEKLFF

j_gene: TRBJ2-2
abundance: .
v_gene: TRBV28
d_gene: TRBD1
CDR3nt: TGTGCCAGCTCGAATTCAGGGGGCTTCGGGGAGCTGTTTTTT
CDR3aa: CASSNSGGFGELFF

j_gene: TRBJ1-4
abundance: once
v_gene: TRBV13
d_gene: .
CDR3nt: TGTGCCAGCAGCCCCGACAGTAATGAAAAACTGTTTTTT
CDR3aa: CASSPDSNEKLFF

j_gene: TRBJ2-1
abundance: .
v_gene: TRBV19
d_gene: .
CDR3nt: TGTGCCAGGATGAAGGGGTATGCCTTATTTAGTGAGCAGTTCTTC
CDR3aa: CARMKGYALFSEQFF